The 16 T cell receptor beta chains below come from one sample, sequenced in a study of glioma-infiltrating T cells. TCR alpha and beta CDR3 regions were amplified from RNA using iRepertoire nested multiplex PCR. TCRdb processed the multiplex PCR reads anew with MiXCR; each CDR3 protein has one entry. The sample contains fewer than 110,000 distinct CDR3 sequences, about 30% of which appear only once. The material sequenced was glioma tissue, nonneoplastic brain tissue, or PBMCs (not recorded which). The source of these receptors is a human donor with low-grade glioma or glioblastoma, undergoing nonglioma brain surgery, or in good health (not recorded which).

The chain combines TRBV5-4 with TRBJ2-7; possible D gene TRBD2, 5 bases. V gave up 4 bases and J gave up 5 bases, with 13 bases separating them. The CDR3 length is 13 residues. CDR1 SGHNT and CDR2 YYREEE come from the germline V gene (reference sequence). The CDR3, as DNA: TGTGCCAGCAGCCCCCCGGGAAGCAACGAGCAGTACTTC. Amino acids: CASSPPGSNEQYF.

This clonotype has a count of ten or more. J is TRBJ2-3 and V is TRBV27; no clear D. V was cut by 5 bases and J by 0 bases, with 12 bases left in between. This CDR3 has 15 residues. The germline V gene has CDR1 MNHEY and CDR2 SMNVEV (reference sequence). The CDR3 DNA reads as TGTGCCAGCAGTCGATCCACACCAAGCACAGATACGCAGTATTTT. Encoded protein: CASSRSTPSTDTQYF.

This clonotype was picked up many times. The V call is TRBV10-3, the J call TRBJ1-1; D is unresolved. CDR1 and CDR2 from the germline V gene are ENHRY and SYGVKD. The CDR3 runs to 14 residues. The V and J ends lost 6 bases and 1 base respectively, with 12 bases between them. The CDR3 sequence: CAISSDGENTEAFF. CDR3 nucleotide sequence: TGTGCCATCAGCTCAGATGGAGAGAACACTGAAGCTTTCTTT.

The chain carries TRBV19 and TRBJ2-3; 11 bases agree with TRBD2. Germline V gives CDR1 LNHDA, CDR2 SQIVND (reference sequence). Losses at the gene ends were 8 bases for V and 5 bases for J; bases not matched to a gene: 6. This CDR3 comprises 14 residues. The CDR3 reads CASLSGGAQDTQYF. The CDR3 DNA is TGTGCCAGTCTTAGCGGGGGGGCCCAAGATACGCAGTATTTT.

The chain employs TRBV6-1 and TRBJ1-2; weak D call: TRBD1 (5 bases). V shed 6 bases and J shed 12 bases, with 23 bases lying between them. The CDR3 is 14 residues long. Germline-derived CDR1 and CDR2 are MNHNS and SASEGT. The CDR3 region is CASRISGAQEGNTF. The CDR3 DNA sequence: TGTGCCAGCAGGATATCCGGGGCCCAGGAAGGCAACACCTTC.

This clonotype was seen repeatedly, ten times or more. The V and J genes are TRBV20-1 and TRBJ2-2, with D tentatively TRBD2 (5 bases). Germline loops: CDR1 DFQATT, CDR2 SNEGSKA (reference sequence). The CDR3 sequence is 14 residues long. Trimming shortened V by 5 bases and J by 0 bases, and 10 bases separated the two germline ends. The CDR3 reads CSAGGKSNTGELFF. CDR3 DNA sequence: TGCAGTGCTGGAGGCAAGTCGAACACCGGGGAGCTGTTTTTT.

This clonotype was seen repeatedly, ten times or more. This chain uses TRBV6-1 with TRBJ1-5; a possible D gene is TRBD1 (6 bases). Germline loops: CDR1 MNHNS, CDR2 SASEGT. V lost 0 bases, J lost 0 bases, and 15 bases lay in between. The CDR3 runs to 18 residues. The CDR3 nucleotides read TGTGCCAGCAGTGAAGCAGGACAGAGTCAATATAGCAATCAGCCCCAGCATTTT. Protein sequence: CASSEAGQSQYSNQPQHF.

This clonotype was detected only a few times. The chain carries TRBV5-4 and TRBJ1-1, with no clear D. The CDR3 has 14 amino acids. Germline CDR1 SGHNT, CDR2 YYREEE (reference sequence). Trimming shortened V by 3 bases and J by 1 base, and 10 bases separated the two germline ends. DNA for the CDR3: TGTGCCAGCAGCTGGAGTACATCGAACACTGAAGCTTTCTTT. Its protein is CASSWSTSNTEAFF.

The genes are TRBV2 and TRBJ2-3, with TRBD1 matching over 12 bases. The CDR3 covers 18 residues. Per the germline V gene, CDR1 is SNHLY and CDR2 is FYNNEI. Trimming cost V 2 bases and J 2 bases; bases outside gene matches: 8. The CDR3, as DNA: TGTGCCAGCAGTGAAATGGGACAGGGGGCGCAGAACACAGATACGCAGTATTTT. This gives the protein CASSEMGQGAQNTDTQYF.

Comments on this clonotype: This may stem from a read error, because a much larger clone lies one nucleotide away. The chain links TRBV7-2 to TRBJ2-3, with D unresolved. This CDR3 has 14 amino acids. Per germline, CDR1 SGHTA and CDR2 FQGNSA. The CDR3 reads CATMPRASTDAQYF. CDR3 in DNA: TGTGCCACCATGCCTCGGGCCAGCACAGATGCGCAGTATTTT. The full variable domain, its missing parts supplied by reference TRBV7-2 and TRBJ2-3, is GAGVSQSPSNKVTEKGKDVELRCDPISGHTALYWYRQSLGQGLEFLIYFQGNSAPDKSGLPSDRFSAERTGGSVSTLTIQRTQQEDSAVYLCATMPRASTDAQYFGPGTRLTVL.

This clonotype was counted ten times or more. As the CDR3 is not closed by the conserved phenylalanine or tryptophan, this likely results from a read error. No DNA is shown, since the ends of the CDR3 on it are uncertain; the CDR3 is the one TCRdb lists. The CDR3 loop is CSARAIAGEIL. The chain links TRBV20-1 to TRBJ2-3; the D call TRBD2 from the table was never checked on the DNA. Germline V gives CDR1 DFQATT, CDR2 SNEGSKA (reference sequence). The CDR3 is 11 residues long, counting both termini.

This clonotype was detected many times. The junction departs from the called germline gene at one end, perhaps through a read error. The gene calls are TRBV6-1 and TRBJ2-1; D remains unclear. The CDR3 runs to 14 residues. The germline CDR1 and CDR2 sequences are MNHNS and SASEGT. CDR3 nucleotides: TGTGCCAGCAGGGAAGTAGAATCCTACAATGAGCAGTTCTTC. Its protein is CASREVESYNEQFF.

This clonotype has ten or more counts. The gene calls are TRBV6-1 and TRBJ2-7; D unclear. Germline CDR1 and CDR2: MNHNS and SASEGT. The CDR3 totals 13 residues. Trimming took 7 bases from V and 1 from J, leaving 11 bases between them. The CDR3 DNA is TGTGCCAGCATTTCCGTAAATTCCTACGAGCAGTACTTC. Amino acids: CASISVNSYEQYF.

The chain has TRBV5-1 and TRBJ2-2; perhaps TRBD1 as D (6 bases). V was trimmed by 4 bases and J by 1 base, leaving 14 bases between them. The CDR3 is 16 residues long. CDR1 SGHRS and CDR2 YFSETQ come from the germline V gene. The CDR3 here is CASSHRTDVNTGELFF. CDR3 in DNA: TGCGCCAGCAGCCACAGGACAGACGTGAACACCGGGGAGCTGTTTTTT.

This clonotype was seen repeatedly, ten times or more. The V and J genes are TRBV6-1 and TRBJ2-7; 10 positions match TRBD1. The junction had 7 bases not matched to a gene; V was cut back by 6 bases and J by 5 bases. The CDR3 spans 14 residues. Looked up from germline, CDR1 is MNHNS and CDR2 is SASEGT. The CDR3 DNA sequence: TGTGCCAGCAGGCCGGGACAGGGGTTCCACGAGCAGTACTTC. It translates to CASRPGQGFHEQYF.

V is TRBV2 and J is TRBJ1-5; D may be TRBD1 (5 bases). The CDR3 covers 16 residues. The germline gives CDR1 SNHLY, CDR2 FYNNEI. V was shortened by 5 bases and J by 1 base, with 15 bases between the two germline ends. The CDR3 nucleotides read TGTGCCAGCAGTAATACTGGGGCGGGCAGCAATCAGCCCCAGCATTTT. Its translation is CASSNTGAGSNQPQHF.